This T cell receptor beta chain was captured in a study of blood T cell repertoires in COVID-19. Study-level information: Sources were T cells, B-cell-depleted T cells, or PBMCs; the material itself was cDNA or gDNA.

This clone was found once. As originally analysed: Cell counts per sample came from amplifying reference gene primers. Libraries were prepared by immunoSEQ multiplex PCR; TCRdb keeps only in-frame clonotypes and omits some of them. D and trimming were read from the DNA, whereas the V and J calls and clone size are those reported in that table. The data hold over 200,000 clones, with 80% to 90% observed a single time. CDR3 length equals 14 residues. Germline values: CDR1 KGHSH, CDR2 LQKENI. Trimming stripped 3 bases from V and 3 bases from J, with 9 bases between. The material sequenced was peripheral blood. This chain joins TRBV18 and TRBJ2-1, with D possibly being TRBD1 (5 bases). The clonotype originates from a man older than 75 with acute or convalescent COVID-19. In DNA form, the CDR3 reads TGTGCCAGCTCACCGGGGCCCAACTACAATGAGCAGTTCTTC. The encoded protein is CASSPGPNYNEQFF.